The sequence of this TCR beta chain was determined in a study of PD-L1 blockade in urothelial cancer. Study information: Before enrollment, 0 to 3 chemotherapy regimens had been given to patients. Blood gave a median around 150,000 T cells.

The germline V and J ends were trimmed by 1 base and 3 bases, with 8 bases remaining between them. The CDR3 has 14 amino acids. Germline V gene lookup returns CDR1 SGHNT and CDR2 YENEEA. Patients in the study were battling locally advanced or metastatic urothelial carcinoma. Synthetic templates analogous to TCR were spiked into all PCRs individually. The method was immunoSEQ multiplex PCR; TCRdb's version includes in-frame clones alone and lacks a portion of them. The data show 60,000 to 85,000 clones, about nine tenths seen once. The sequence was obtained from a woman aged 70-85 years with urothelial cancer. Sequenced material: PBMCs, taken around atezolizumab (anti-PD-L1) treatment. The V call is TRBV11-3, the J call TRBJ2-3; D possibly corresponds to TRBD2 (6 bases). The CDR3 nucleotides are TGTGCCAGCAGCTTAGGACTAGAAACAGATACGCAGTATTTT. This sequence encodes CASSLGLETDTQYF.